This entry lists 15 T cell receptor beta chains sequenced from one sample in a study of vaccination effects on CD4 cells after COVID-19. With the ViraFEST assay, the study expanded antigen-specific CD4+ T cells using viral peptide pools, then sequenced them. Following 10 days of culture, CD4+ T cells were isolated. As their vaccination, participants received two doses of either BNT162b2 or mRNA-1273. Assay: immunoSEQ multiplex PCR; the TCRdb copy retains only in-frame clones and omits some. The table records approximately 24,000 clones, over 75% of them present only once. No antigen has been assigned to these receptors. Material: CD4+ T cells from PBMCs cultured with HCoV-NL63 spike peptides, obtained after COVID-19 vaccination. These receptors were collected from a human donor who received a COVID-19 vaccine.

The V and J genes are TRBV4-2 and TRBJ1-6, with D unclear. V lost 1 base to trimming and J lost 9 bases, with 13 bases between them. The germline V gene has CDR1 LGHNA and CDR2 YNFKEQ. The CDR3 contains 15 residues. CDR3 sequence: CASSQGRREGSPLHF. The DNA for the CDR3 is TGTGCCAGCAGCCAAGGTCGAAGGGAAGGTTCACCCCTCCACTTT.

The gene calls are TRBV4-1 and TRBJ2-5, with D possibly being TRBD1 (6 bases). Trimming removed 2 bases from V and 3 bases from J, with 10 bases in between. This CDR3 is built from 14 residues. CDR1 is MGHRA, CDR2 YSYEKL, per germline. The chain's CDR3 is CASSQTRGKETQYF. CDR3 nucleotide sequence: TGCGCCAGCAGCCAAACGAGGGGGAAAGAGACCCAGTACTTC.

This clone turned up a few times. The chain carries TRBV2 and TRBJ2-7; D might be TRBD2 (6 bases). CDR1 is SNHLY and CDR2 is FYNNEI in the germline V gene. Trimming left V 6 bases short and J 6 bases short, with 18 bases between. The CDR3 totals 14 residues. The CDR3 DNA reads as TGTGCCAGCAGACGCGGGACCGGCTGGCTCGAGCAGTACTTC. Its protein is CASRRGTGWLEQYF.

V gene TRBV18 combines with J gene TRBJ2-3, with 12 bases aligning to TRBD2. Unmatched junction bases numbered 5, after V lost 3 bases and J lost 4 bases. The CDR3 has 16 amino acids. Germline CDR1 is KGHSH and CDR2 is LQKENI. CDR3 sequence (DNA): TGTGCCAGCTCACCCAGGACTAGCGGGGCCGCAGATACGCAGTATTTT. This encodes CASSPRTSGAADTQYF.

The V call is TRBV6-5, the J call TRBJ1-1; TRBD1 aligns across 10 bases. Germline CDR1 reads MNHEY; CDR2 reads SVGAGI. This CDR3 spans 15 amino acids. The V gene end was trimmed by 6 bases and the J gene end by 1 base; junction bases not matched to a gene: 5. The CDR3 sequence: CASSPRDRGNTEAFF. CDR3 bases: TGTGCCAGCAGCCCCCGGGACAGGGGGAACACTGAAGCTTTCTTT.

The chain carries TRBV11-2 and TRBJ1-2; D unresolved. The CDR3 covers 15 residues. Looked up from germline, CDR1 is SGHAT and CDR2 is FQNNGV. V lost 0 bases to trimming and J lost 5 bases, with 13 bases between them. The CDR3 loop reads CASSLDSGIRYGYTF. DNA of the CDR3: TGTGCCAGCAGCTTAGATTCGGGGATACGGTATGGCTACACCTTC.

The CDR3, as DNA: TGCGCCAGCAGCCCCTCTCGAGACTCCTACGAGCAGTACTTC. Its translation: CASSPSRDSYEQYF. The chain combines TRBV5-1 with TRBJ2-7; D is ambiguous. The ends were cut back, 4 bases at V and 0 bases at J, with 11 bases in the middle. Germline values: CDR1 SGHRS, CDR2 YFSETQ. The CDR3 extends over 14 amino acids.

This chain connects TRBV7-8 to TRBJ1-4; 7 nucleotides agree with TRBD1. The germline V gene has CDR1 SGHVS and CDR2 FQNEAQ. V lost 1 base and J lost 5; bases outside the gene matches: 7. The CDR3 consists of 16 residues. CDR3: CASSLVRGPSNEKLFF. The CDR3 DNA follows: TGTGCCAGCAGCTTAGTAAGGGGGCCGTCAAATGAAAAACTGTTTTTT.

The rearrangement joins TRBV6-5 to TRBJ2-7; D not certain. V was cut by 2 bases and J by 0 bases, with 2 bases left in between. The CDR3 covers 12 residues. CDR1 and CDR2 from the germline V gene are MNHEY and SVGAGI. The CDR3 sequence is CASSYDSYEQYF. In nucleotides, the CDR3 is TGTGCCAGCAGTTACGACTCCTACGAGCAGTACTTC.

The chain employs TRBV5-1 and TRBJ1-2; D gene uncertain. Germline values: CDR1 SGHRS, CDR2 YFSETQ. The V end was cut by 0 bases, the J end by 6 bases, with 6 bases between. The CDR3 loop spans 12 amino acids. The CDR3, as DNA: TGCGCCAGCAGCTTGGGGGGAAATGGCTACACCTTC. This gives the protein CASSLGGNGYTF.

The chain links TRBV9 to TRBJ1-2; TRBD1 aligns across 9 bases. The CDR3 totals 17 residues. V dropped 4 bases and J dropped 6; count of bases not matched to a gene: 16. Per the germline V gene, CDR1 is SGDLS and CDR2 is YYNGEE. In DNA form, the CDR3 reads TGTGCCAGCAGCCCTTCCTTGTCCGGGACAGGGATTAATGGCTACACCTTC. Residues: CASSPSLSGTGINGYTF.

This clone was seen just once. The chain combines TRBV28 with TRBJ1-1; D ambiguous. The CDR3 is 12 residues long. Trimming pared 3 bases from V and 7 bases from J, leaving 9 bases between. Per the germline V gene, CDR1 is MDHEN and CDR2 is SYDVKM. CDR3 coding DNA: TGTGCCAGCAGTTTGGACCGGGGTGAAGCTTTCTTT. Translating it yields CASSLDRGEAFF. The full variable domain, completed using reference TRBV28 and TRBJ1-1, is DVKVTQSSRYLVKRTGEKVFLECVQDMDHENMFWYRQDPGLGLRLIYFSYDVKMKEKGDIPEGYSVSREKKERFSLILESASTNQTSMYLCASSLDRGEAFFGQGTRLTVV.

This chain joins TRBV4-2 and TRBJ1-1; no reliable D call. The CDR3 contains 14 residues. Germline V gives CDR1 LGHNA, CDR2 YNFKEQ. The V gene lost 3 bases and the J gene lost 5 bases, with 13 bases spanning the gap. The CDR3 DNA reads TGTGCCAGCAGCCACGACTTGGCGGGAACTGAAGCTTTCTTT. Protein: CASSHDLAGTEAFF.

This chain links TRBV11-2 with TRBJ2-5, with D tentatively TRBD2 (6 bases). Germline loops: CDR1 SGHAT, CDR2 FQNNGV. The V and J ends lost 5 bases and 6 bases respectively, with 16 bases between them. This CDR3 is built from 14 residues. The CDR3 DNA is TGTGCCAGCAGCGTAGCGGCTGGGAGTAAGACCCAGTACTTC. It yields the protein CASSVAAGSKTQYF.

This clone was seen only a few times. The V and J genes are TRBV5-1 and TRBJ1-6; TRBD1 is a possible D gene (6 bases). The CDR3 has 15 amino acids. Per germline, CDR1 SGHRS and CDR2 YFSETQ. V was shortened by 4 bases and J by 7 bases, with 15 bases between the two germline ends. This CDR3 reads CASSPRTADNSPLHF. CDR3 bases: TGCGCCAGCAGCCCAAGGACAGCCGACAATTCACCCCTCCACTTT.